The sequence of this T cell receptor beta chain was determined in a study of monozygotic twins with inflammatory bowel disease. Phlebotomy per donor yielded a single 2.5 ml blood sample. The CDR3 runs to 13 residues. An amount of 3,500 to 4,500 ng of total RNA was used for each TCR library. Eight separate reactions per sample yielded the cDNA. Template switching introduced UMIs that contain a 6-nucleotide sample barcode. From its re-call of the 5' RACE reads, TCRdb lists each CDR3 protein once, without DNA. The sample includes 160,000 or so distinct CDR3 sequences. The sequence derives from a human donor with ulcerative colitis or Crohn's disease, or a healthy co-twin of an affected twin (not recorded which). The chain combines TRBV12-3 or TRBV12-4 with TRBJ2-7. Source material: blood. CDR3 in amino acids: CASSWGEDYEQYF.